This paragraph covers one T cell receptor (beta chain) sequence. In the source study's methods: It was from reference gene primer amplification that nucleated cell counts were estimated. Assay used: immunoSEQ multiplex PCR; TCRdb lists only in-frame clones, some missing. The V and J calls and the clone size are those of that table, but D and trimming were determined from the DNA. The data contain roughly 54,000 clones, 65% to 90% of them seen just once; the ten biggest clones take up 25% to 30%. V shed 4 bases and J shed 2 bases, with 15 bases lying between them. The CDR3 loop spans 15 amino acids. Germline loops: CDR1 LNHDA, CDR2 SQIVND (reference sequence). The data were taken from a study of blood T cell repertoires in COVID-19. Study background: Acute and convalescent COVID-19 specimens originated in the United States, Italy and Spain. The analysed material was cDNA or gDNA that came from T cells, B-cell-depleted T cells, or PBMCs.

The source material was peripheral blood. The chain couples TRBV19 to TRBJ2-7; D might be TRBD1 (6 bases). The TCR sequence derives from a human donor in a cohort sampled during active COVID-19. This chain's CDR3 is CASSRSQGGTYEQYF. The CDR3 region has the DNA TGTGCCAGTAGTAGGTCACAGGGTGGCACCTACGAGCAGTACTTC. The full variable domain, rest sourced from reference TRBV19 and TRBJ2-7, is DGGITQSPKYLFRKEGQNVTLSCEQNLNHDAMYWYRQDPGQGLRLIYYSQIVNDFQKGDIAEGYSVSREKKESFPLTVTSAQKNPTAFYLCASSRSQGGTYEQYFGPGTRLTVT.